Given below is one T cell receptor (beta chain) in context. This entry comes from a study of spatial heterogeneity in lung cancer. Time point specified: blood at routine non-recurrence follow-up after resection. Unsorted whole RNA of tumor, nontumor lung or frozen PBMC was sequenced. TCRdb processed the 5' RACE reads anew with MiXCR; each CDR3 protein has one entry. The sample holds around 120,000 distinct CDR3 sequences, 12% seen once. V was pared by 4 bases and J by 1 base, with 8 bases between. The CDR3 spans 13 residues. Looked up from germline, CDR1 is SQVTM and CDR2 is ANQGSEA. This TCR came from a male donor with early-stage non-small cell lung cancer. This chain connects TRBV29-1 to TRBJ1-3; D is uncertain. The sequences come from PBMCs, collected at follow-up. As DNA, the CDR3 is TGCAGCGTTGCGTCGGGATCTGGAAACACCATATATTTT. This sequence encodes CSVASGSGNTIYF.